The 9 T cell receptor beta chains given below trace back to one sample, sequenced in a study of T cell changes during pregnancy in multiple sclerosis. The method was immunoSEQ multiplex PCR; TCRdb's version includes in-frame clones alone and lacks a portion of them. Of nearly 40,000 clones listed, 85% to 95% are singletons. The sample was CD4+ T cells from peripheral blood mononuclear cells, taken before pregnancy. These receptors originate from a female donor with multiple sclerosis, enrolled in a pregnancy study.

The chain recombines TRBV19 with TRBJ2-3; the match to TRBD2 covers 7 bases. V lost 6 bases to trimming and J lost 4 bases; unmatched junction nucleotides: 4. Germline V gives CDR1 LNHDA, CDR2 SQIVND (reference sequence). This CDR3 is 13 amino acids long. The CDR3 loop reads CASRVAGADTQYF. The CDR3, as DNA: TGTGCCAGTAGGGTGGCGGGGGCAGATACGCAGTATTTT.

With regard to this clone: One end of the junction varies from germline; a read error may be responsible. This CDR3 is CASSIDNLAKNIQYF. The CDR3 DNA follows: TGTGCCAGTAGCATAGACAACTTAGCCAAAAACATTCAGTACTTC. The J gene is TRBJ2-4, the V gene TRBV19, with D uncertain. This CDR3 region has 15 residues. Germline CDR1 is LNHDA and CDR2 is SQIVND (reference sequence).

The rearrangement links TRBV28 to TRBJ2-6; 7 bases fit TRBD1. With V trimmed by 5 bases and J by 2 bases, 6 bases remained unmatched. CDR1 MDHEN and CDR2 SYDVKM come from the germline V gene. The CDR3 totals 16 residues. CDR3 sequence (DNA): TGTGCCAGCAGTCGCACAGGGGAAACTGGGGCCAACGTCCTGACTTTC. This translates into CASSRTGETGANVLTF.

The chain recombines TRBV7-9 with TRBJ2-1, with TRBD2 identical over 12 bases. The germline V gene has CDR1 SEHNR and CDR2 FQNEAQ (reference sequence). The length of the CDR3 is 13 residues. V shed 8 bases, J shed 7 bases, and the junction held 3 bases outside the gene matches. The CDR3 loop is CASSLAGGNEQFF. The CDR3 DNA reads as TGTGCCAGCTCCCTAGCGGGGGGGAATGAGCAGTTCTTC.

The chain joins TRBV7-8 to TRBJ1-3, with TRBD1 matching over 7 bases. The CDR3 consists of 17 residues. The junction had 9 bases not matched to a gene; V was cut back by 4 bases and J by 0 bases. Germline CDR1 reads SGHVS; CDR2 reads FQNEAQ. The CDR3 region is CASSSTGQAASGNTIYF. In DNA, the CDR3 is TGTGCCAGCAGCTCCACCGGACAGGCCGCCTCTGGAAACACCATATATTTT. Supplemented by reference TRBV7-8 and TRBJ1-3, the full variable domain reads GAGVSQSPRYKVAKRGQDVALRCDPISGHVSLFWYQQALGQGPEFLTYFQNEAQLDKSGLPSDRFFAERPEGSVSTLKIQRTQQEDSAVYLCASSSTGQAASGNTIYFGEGSWLTVV.

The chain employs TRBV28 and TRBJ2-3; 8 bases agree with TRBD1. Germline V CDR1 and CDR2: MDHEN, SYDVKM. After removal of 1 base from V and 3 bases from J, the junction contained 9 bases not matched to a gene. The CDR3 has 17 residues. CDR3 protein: CASSLSSPGGGTDTQYF. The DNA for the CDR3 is TGTGCCAGCAGTTTATCCTCTCCAGGGGGCGGTACAGATACGCAGTATTTT.

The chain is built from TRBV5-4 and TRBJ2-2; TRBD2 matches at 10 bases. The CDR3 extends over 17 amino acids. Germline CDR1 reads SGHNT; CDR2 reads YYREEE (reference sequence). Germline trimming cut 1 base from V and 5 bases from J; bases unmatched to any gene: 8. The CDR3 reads CASSLSVSGRYTGELFF. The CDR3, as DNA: TGTGCCAGCAGCTTGTCAGTTAGCGGGAGGTATACCGGGGAGCTGTTTTTT.

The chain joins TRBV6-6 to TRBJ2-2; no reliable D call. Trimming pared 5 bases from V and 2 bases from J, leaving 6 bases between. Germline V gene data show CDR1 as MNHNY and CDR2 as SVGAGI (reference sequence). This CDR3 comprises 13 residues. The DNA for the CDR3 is TGTGCCAGCAGTAGAGGCAACACCGGGGAGCTGTTTTTT. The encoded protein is CASSRGNTGELFF.

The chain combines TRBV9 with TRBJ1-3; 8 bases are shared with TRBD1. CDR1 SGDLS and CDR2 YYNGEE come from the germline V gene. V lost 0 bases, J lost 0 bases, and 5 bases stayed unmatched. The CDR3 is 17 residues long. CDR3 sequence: CASSVAPGGISGNTIYF. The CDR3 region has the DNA TGTGCCAGCAGCGTAGCTCCAGGGGGCATCTCTGGAAACACCATATATTTT.